This is a list of T cell receptor beta chains from one sample in a study of blood T cell repertoires in COVID-19. TCRdb's copy holds only in-frame clones and misses some; the assay was immunoSEQ multiplex PCR. The sample lists about 280,000 clones; about 90% were seen once. Sequencing was performed on PBMCs or T cells enriched from blood (not recorded which). All receptors derive from a woman between 25 and 40 years old with acute COVID-19. The CDR3 runs from the conserved cysteine through the conserved F or W.

cdr3_aa: CASSVSAGDLTDTQYF
v_call: TRBV9
j_call: TRBJ2-3

cdr3_aa: CASSQWTGGNEKLFF
v_call: TRBV5-1
j_call: TRBJ1-4

cdr3_aa: CASRFDREGATNEKLFF
v_call: TRBV2
j_call: TRBJ1-4

cdr3_aa: CASSSSGLYGYTF
v_call: TRBV11-2
j_call: TRBJ1-2

cdr3_aa: CAWSGEGRQPQHF
v_call: TRBV30
j_call: TRBJ1-5

cdr3_aa: CASSSTLDTGGTLHF
v_call: TRBV6-5
j_call: TRBJ1-6

cdr3_aa: CASSPTSGNTEAFF
v_call: TRBV3-1/TRBV3-2
j_call: TRBJ1-1

cdr3_aa: CATSPGQGRPDTQYF
v_call: TRBV19
j_call: TRBJ2-3

cdr3_aa: CASSTYFYEQYF
v_call: TRBV7-8
j_call: TRBJ2-7

cdr3_aa: CASSILSGSGADTQYF
v_call: TRBV19
j_call: TRBJ2-3

cdr3_aa: CASSPQAGEVDEQFF
v_call: TRBV27
j_call: TRBJ2-1

cdr3_aa: CATSEGGASYEQYF
v_call: TRBV2
j_call: TRBJ2-7

cdr3_aa: CASSQDPGGVYNEQFF
v_call: TRBV5-5
j_call: TRBJ2-1

cdr3_aa: CASSSTTGLADTQYF
v_call: TRBV2
j_call: TRBJ2-3

cdr3_aa: CASLGQQGAFEKLFF
v_call: TRBV28
j_call: TRBJ1-4

cdr3_aa: CASSSQGGVTEAFF
v_call: TRBV2
j_call: TRBJ1-1

cdr3_aa: CASRDGTGDAPYTEAFF
v_call: TRBV5-4
j_call: TRBJ1-1

cdr3_aa: CASRIDSSNQPQHF
v_call: TRBV19
j_call: TRBJ1-5

cdr3_aa: CASSLLAGGTQPQHF
v_call: TRBV28
j_call: TRBJ1-5

cdr3_aa: CAISESTSGRNPGEQYF
v_call: TRBV10-3
j_call: TRBJ2-7

cdr3_aa: CASRSAASGTGELFF
v_call: TRBV19
j_call: TRBJ2-2

cdr3_aa: CASSPGIGTGSSGRRPDTQYF
v_call: TRBV27
j_call: TRBJ2-3

cdr3_aa: CASNPDRTNTEAFF
v_call: TRBV7-9
j_call: TRBJ1-1